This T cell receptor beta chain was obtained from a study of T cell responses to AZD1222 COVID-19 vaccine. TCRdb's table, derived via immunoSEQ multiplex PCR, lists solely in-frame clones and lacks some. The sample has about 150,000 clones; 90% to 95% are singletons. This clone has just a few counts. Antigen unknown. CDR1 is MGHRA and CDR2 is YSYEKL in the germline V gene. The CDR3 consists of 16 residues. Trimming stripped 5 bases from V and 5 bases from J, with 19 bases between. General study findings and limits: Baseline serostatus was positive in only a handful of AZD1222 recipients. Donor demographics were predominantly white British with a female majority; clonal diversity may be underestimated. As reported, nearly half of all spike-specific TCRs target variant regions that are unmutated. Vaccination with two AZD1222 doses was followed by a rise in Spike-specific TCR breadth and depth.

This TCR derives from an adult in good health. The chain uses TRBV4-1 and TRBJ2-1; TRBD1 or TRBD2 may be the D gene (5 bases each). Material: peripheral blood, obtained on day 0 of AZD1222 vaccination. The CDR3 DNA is TGCGCCAGCAGCTCTCCAGGGAGAGAGGGACACAATGAGCAGTTCTTC. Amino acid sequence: CASSSPGREGHNEQFF.